The 14 T cell receptor beta chains presented below share a single source sample, sequenced in a study of blood T cell repertoires in COVID-19. TCRdb's table, derived via immunoSEQ multiplex PCR, lists solely in-frame clones and lacks some. The table records 55,000 to 75,000 clones, around 89% of them present only once. Material for sequencing was peripheral blood. All receptors come from a human donor in a cohort sampled during active COVID-19.

The chain has TRBV28 and TRBJ1-3; D unclear. The V and J ends lost 2 bases and 0 bases respectively, with 5 bases between them. This CDR3 spans 14 amino acids. Germline CDR1 MDHEN, CDR2 SYDVKM. The CDR3 DNA reads TGTGCCAGCAGTTTAGGGAGCTCTGGAAACACCATATATTTT. Encoded protein: CASSLGSSGNTIYF.

The chain combines TRBV24-1 with TRBJ2-7; the match to TRBD1 covers 8 bases. The length of the CDR3 is 13 residues. The V gene's germline CDR1 is KGHDR and CDR2 SFDVKD. V lost 5 bases and J lost 7; bases outside the gene matches: 6. The CDR3 DNA reads as TGTGCCACCAGTGCAGGGGGCCCCGGGGAGCAGTACTTC. It encodes CATSAGGPGEQYF.

A word on this clone: This CDR3 is also generated by other DNA sequences in the sample. This chain links TRBV9 with TRBJ1-2, with 7 bases identical to TRBD1. The CDR3 extends over 12 amino acids. Trimming cost V 3 bases and J 7 bases; bases outside gene matches: 3. Germline V gene sequence: CDR1 SGDLS, CDR2 YYNGEE. The CDR3 bases are TGTGCCAGCAGCGAGGGGGCGGGTGGCTACACCTTC. Its protein is CASSEGAGGYTF.

This clone was recorded once. The V and J genes are TRBV28 and TRBJ1-1; the D gene is possibly TRBD1 (6 bases). Germline V gene data show CDR1 as MDHEN and CDR2 as SYDVKM. The CDR3 loop spans 15 amino acids. The germline V and J ends were trimmed by 4 bases and 1 base, with 13 bases remaining between them. The CDR3 sequence is CASSSLPGQNTEAFF. CDR3 sequence (DNA): TGTGCCAGCAGTTCGCTCCCGGGACAGAACACTGAAGCTTTCTTT.

The CDR3 region is CASSLRDRPNSPLHF. The CDR3 region has the DNA TGTGCCAGCAGCCTTCGTGACAGGCCTAATTCACCCCTCCACTTT. The chain joins TRBV3-1 (or the pseudogene TRBV3-2) to TRBJ1-6; tentative D call: TRBD1 (6 bases). V shed 4 bases and J shed 6 bases, with 13 bases lying between them. From germline, CDR1 is LGHDT and CDR2 YNNKEL (reference sequence). The CDR3 is 15 residues long.

The chain recombines TRBV27 with TRBJ2-7, with 7 bases that match TRBD2. V shed 2 bases and J 2 bases; nucleotides not matched to a gene: 9. The germline V gene encodes CDR1 MNHEY and CDR2 SMNVEV (reference sequence). The CDR3 runs to 16 residues. CDR3 loop: CASSLIFGGVPYEQYF. DNA for the CDR3: TGTGCCAGCAGTTTAATTTTTGGGGGGGTCCCCTACGAGCAGTACTTC.

The chain carries TRBV2 and TRBJ1-1; possibly TRBD1 for D (6 bases). The V gene's germline CDR1 is SNHLY and CDR2 FYNNEI. There are 15 residues in the CDR3. V was cut by 4 bases and J by 5 bases, with 17 bases left in between. The CDR3 loop is CASSAGAGVRTEAFF. CDR3 nucleotides: TGTGCCAGCAGTGCAGGGGCTGGGGTACGAACTGAAGCTTTCTTT. Combining the CDR3 with reference TRBV2 and TRBJ1-1 gives the whole variable domain EPEVTQTPSHQVTQMGQEVILRCVPISNHLYFYWYRQILGQKVEFLVSFYNNEISEKSEIFDDQFSVERPDGSNFTLKIRSTKLEDSAMYFCASSAGAGVRTEAFFGQGTRLTVV.

This clone has more than one count but fewer than ten. This rearrangement joins TRBV20-1 to TRBJ1-3, with D hard to call. Per germline, CDR1 DFQATT and CDR2 SNEGSKA (reference sequence). This CDR3 comprises 13 residues. The V end lost 3 bases, the J end lost 0 bases, and 6 bases lay between the germline ends. CDR3 bases: TGCAGTGCTAGTCACAGCTCTGGAAACACCATATATTTT. Residues: CSASHSSGNTIYF.

V is TRBV6-6 and J is TRBJ2-1; D not certain. CDR3 length: 14 residues. V lost 5 bases and J 0 bases, leaving 8 bases between the germline ends. Germline CDR1 reads MNHNY; CDR2 reads SVGAGI (reference sequence). The CDR3 nucleotides read TGTGCCAGCAGTCGTGATAGCTCCTACAATGAGCAGTTCTTC. It codes for CASSRDSSYNEQFF.

This chain joins TRBV7-8 and TRBJ1-1; 7 bases align to TRBD1. Germline lookup yields CDR1 SGHVS and CDR2 FQNEAQ. The V and J ends lost 5 bases and 5 bases, in that order; junction bases with no gene match: 11. The CDR3 consists of 15 residues. The chain's CDR3 is CASSIRQGSGTEAFF. The CDR3 DNA reads as TGTGCCAGCAGCATCCGACAGGGATCGGGGACTGAAGCTTTCTTT.

The rearrangement uses TRBV11-2 and TRBJ2-1; the match to TRBD2 covers 9 bases. The CDR3 covers 17 residues. Germline lookup yields CDR1 SGHAT and CDR2 FQNNGV. V was clipped by 5 bases and J by 3 bases; unmatched bases: 11. The CDR3 region is CASSPGSSGVVYNEQFF. The DNA for the CDR3 is TGTGCCAGCAGCCCCGGGTCTAGCGGGGTCGTCTACAATGAGCAGTTCTTC.

This sequence joins TRBV6-5 and TRBJ1-4; D is unclear. There are 13 residues in the CDR3. Per the germline V gene, CDR1 is MNHEY and CDR2 is SVGAGI. Trimming cost V 8 bases and J 4 bases, with 11 bases left between them. Here the CDR3 reads CASSSSYNEKLFF. In DNA, the CDR3 is TGTGCCAGCTCAAGTAGTTATAATGAAAAACTGTTTTTT.

The chain uses TRBV9 and TRBJ2-7; 9 bases map to TRBD1. The ends lost 4 bases at V and 2 bases at J; junction bases unmatched: 7. The CDR3 totals 15 residues. Per the germline V gene, CDR1 is SGDLS and CDR2 is YYNGEE. CDR3 residues: CASSPPGQGTYEQYF. The CDR3 DNA is TGTGCCAGCAGCCCACCGGGACAGGGTACCTACGAGCAGTACTTC. Variable domain in full (rest from reference TRBV9 and TRBJ2-7): DSGVTQTPKHLITATGQRVTLRCSPRSGDLSVYWYQQSLDQGLQFLIQYYNGEERAKGNILERFSAQQFPDLHSELNLSSLELGDSALYFCASSPPGQGTYEQYFGPGTRLTVT.

The gene calls are TRBV27 and TRBJ1-4; tentative D call: TRBD1 (6 bases). Trimming removed 5 bases from V and 0 bases from J, with 19 bases in between. There are 18 residues in the CDR3. CDR1 is MNHEY and CDR2 is SMNVEV in the germline V gene (reference sequence). The CDR3 protein is CASSPFAGTTATNEKLFF. The CDR3 coding sequence is TGTGCCAGCAGTCCTTTCGCCGGGACAACTGCAACTAATGAAAAACTGTTTTTT. The full variable domain, in which reference TRBV27 and TRBJ1-4 provide the parts outside the CDR3, is EAQVTQNPRYLITVTGKKLTVTCSQNMNHEYMSWYRQDPGLGLRQIYYSMNVEVTDKGDVPEGYKVSRKEKRNFPLILESPSPNQTSLYFCASSPFAGTTATNEKLFFGSGTQLSVL.